The present T cell receptor beta chain was sequenced within a study of cytomegalovirus exposure and HLA in healthy donors. V lost 6 bases, J lost 0 bases, and 8 bases stayed unmatched. There are 16 residues in the CDR3. Per germline, CDR1 MRHNA and CDR2 SNTAGT. The PCR contained 60 Vbeta and 13 Jbeta primers. TCRdb's table, derived via immunoSEQ multiplex PCR, lists solely in-frame clones and lacks some. Among roughly 100,000 clones listed, approximately 83% were seen once. The sample was PBMCs. This TCR came from a young man in good health and CMV-seronegative. The J gene is TRBJ1-2, the V gene TRBV6-4; 9 bases match TRBD1. CDR3 amino acids: CASSGTGSRANYGYTF. CDR3 sequence (DNA): TGTGCCAGCAGCGGGACAGGGAGTAGGGCTAACTATGGCTACACCTTC.